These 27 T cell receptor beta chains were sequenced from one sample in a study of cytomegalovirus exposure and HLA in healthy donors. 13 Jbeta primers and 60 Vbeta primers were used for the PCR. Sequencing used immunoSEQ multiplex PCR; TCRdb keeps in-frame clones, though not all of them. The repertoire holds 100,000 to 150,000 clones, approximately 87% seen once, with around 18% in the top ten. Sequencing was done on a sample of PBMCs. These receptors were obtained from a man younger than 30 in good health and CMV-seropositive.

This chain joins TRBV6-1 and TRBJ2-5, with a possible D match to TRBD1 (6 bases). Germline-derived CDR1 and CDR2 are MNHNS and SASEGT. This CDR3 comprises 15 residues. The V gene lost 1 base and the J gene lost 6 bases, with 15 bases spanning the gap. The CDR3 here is CASSEGAGATQTQYF. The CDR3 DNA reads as TGTGCCAGCAGTGAAGGGGCAGGGGCTACTCAGACCCAGTACTTC.

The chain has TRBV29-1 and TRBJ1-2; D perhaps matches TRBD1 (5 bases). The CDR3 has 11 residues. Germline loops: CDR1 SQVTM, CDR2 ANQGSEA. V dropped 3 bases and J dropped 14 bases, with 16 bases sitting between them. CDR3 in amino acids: CSVDGHRTNTF. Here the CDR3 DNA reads TGCAGCGTTGACGGACACAGGACTAATACCTTC.

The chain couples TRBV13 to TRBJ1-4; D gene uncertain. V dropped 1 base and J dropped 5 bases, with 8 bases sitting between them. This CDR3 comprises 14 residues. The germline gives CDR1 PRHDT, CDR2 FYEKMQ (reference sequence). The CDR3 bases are TGTGCCAGCAGCTTAGCTGGGAGCAATGAAAAACTGTTTTTT. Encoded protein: CASSLAGSNEKLFF.

CDR3 sequence (DNA): TGCAGCGCCGGTTTAGACAGGGTGAACACCGGGGAGCTGTTTTTT. It encodes CSAGLDRVNTGELFF. The chain couples TRBV29-1 to TRBJ2-2; 7 nucleotides agree with TRBD1. The CDR3 length is 15 residues. Germline loops: CDR1 SQVTM, CDR2 ANQGSEA. With 7 bases clipped from V and 1 base from J, the junction kept 9 bases outside the gene matches.

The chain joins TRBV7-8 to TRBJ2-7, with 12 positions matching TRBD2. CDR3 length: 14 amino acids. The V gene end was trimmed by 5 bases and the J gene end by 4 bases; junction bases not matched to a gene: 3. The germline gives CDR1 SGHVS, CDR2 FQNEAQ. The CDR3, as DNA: TGTGCCAGCAGCCTCCTAGCGGGGGGGTACGAGCAGTACTTC. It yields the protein CASSLLAGGYEQYF. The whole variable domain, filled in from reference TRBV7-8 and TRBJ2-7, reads GAGVSQSPRYKVAKRGQDVALRCDPISGHVSLFWYQQALGQGPEFLTYFQNEAQLDKSGLPSDRFFAERPEGSVSTLKIQRTQQEDSAVYLCASSLLAGGYEQYFGPGTRLTVT.

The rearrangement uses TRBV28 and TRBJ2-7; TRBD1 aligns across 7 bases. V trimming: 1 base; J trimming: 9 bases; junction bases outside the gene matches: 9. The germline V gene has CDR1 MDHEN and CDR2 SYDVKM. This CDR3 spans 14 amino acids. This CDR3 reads CASSLSTGNQGQYF. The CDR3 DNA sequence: TGTGCCAGCAGTTTATCGACAGGGAATCAGGGGCAGTACTTC.

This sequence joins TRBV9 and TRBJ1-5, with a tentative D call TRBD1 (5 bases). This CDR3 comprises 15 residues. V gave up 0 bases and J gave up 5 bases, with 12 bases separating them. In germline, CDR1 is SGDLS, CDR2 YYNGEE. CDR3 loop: CASSVEGTPDQPQHF. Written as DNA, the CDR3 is TGTGCCAGCAGCGTAGAGGGGACTCCCGATCAGCCCCAGCATTTT.

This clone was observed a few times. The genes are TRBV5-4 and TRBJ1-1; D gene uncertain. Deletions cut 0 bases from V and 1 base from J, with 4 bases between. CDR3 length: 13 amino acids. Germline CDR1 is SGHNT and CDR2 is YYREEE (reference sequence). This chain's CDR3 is CASSLDTNTEAFF. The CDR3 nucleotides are TGTGCCAGCAGCTTGGACACGAACACTGAAGCTTTCTTT.

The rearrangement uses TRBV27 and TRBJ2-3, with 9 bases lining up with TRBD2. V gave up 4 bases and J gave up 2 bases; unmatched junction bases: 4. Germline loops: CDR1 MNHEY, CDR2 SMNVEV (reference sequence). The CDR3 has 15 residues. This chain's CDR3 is CASSWASGITDTQYF. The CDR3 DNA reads TGTGCCAGCAGTTGGGCTAGCGGGATCACAGATACGCAGTATTTT.

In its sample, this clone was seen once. The CDR3 nucleotides are TGTGCCAGCAGCGTACGACAGGGGGCGAGGGACATTCAGTACTTC. Translating it yields CASSVRQGARDIQYF. J is TRBJ2-4 and V is TRBV7-8; TRBD1 matches at 10 bases. V was clipped by 5 bases and J by 8 bases; unmatched bases: 9. The CDR3 has 15 residues. The germline CDR1 and CDR2 sequences are SGHVS and FQNEAQ.

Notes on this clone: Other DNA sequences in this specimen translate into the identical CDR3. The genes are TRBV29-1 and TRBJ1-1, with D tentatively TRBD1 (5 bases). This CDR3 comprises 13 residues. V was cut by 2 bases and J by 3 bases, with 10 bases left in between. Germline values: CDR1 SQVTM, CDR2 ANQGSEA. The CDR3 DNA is TGCAGCGTTGAATCGGCCAGGGACACTGAAGCTTTCTTT. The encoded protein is CSVESARDTEAFF. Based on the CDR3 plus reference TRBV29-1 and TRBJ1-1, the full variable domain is SAVISQKPSRDICQRGTSLTIQCQVDSQVTMMFWYRQQPGQSLTLIATANQGSEATYESGFVIDKFPISRPNLTFSTLTVSNMSPEDSSIYLCSVESARDTEAFFGQGTRLTVV.

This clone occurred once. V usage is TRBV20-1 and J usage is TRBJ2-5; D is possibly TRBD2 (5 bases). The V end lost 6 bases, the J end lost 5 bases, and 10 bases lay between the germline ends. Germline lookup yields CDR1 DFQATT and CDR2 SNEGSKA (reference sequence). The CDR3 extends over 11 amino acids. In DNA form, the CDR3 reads TGCAGTGCCGTAGCGTGGGAGACCCAGTACTTC. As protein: CSAVAWETQYF.

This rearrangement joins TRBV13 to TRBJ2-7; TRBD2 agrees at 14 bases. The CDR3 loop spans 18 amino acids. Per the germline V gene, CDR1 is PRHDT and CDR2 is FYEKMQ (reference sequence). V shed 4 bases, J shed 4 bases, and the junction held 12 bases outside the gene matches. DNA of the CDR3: TGTGCCAGCAGCTCCGACCTCCCCGGGACTAGCGGGGGATACGAGCAGTACTTC. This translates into CASSSDLPGTSGGYEQYF. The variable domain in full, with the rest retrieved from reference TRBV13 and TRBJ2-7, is AAGVIQSPRHLIKEKRETATLKCYPIPRHDTVYWYQQGPGQDPQFLISFYEKMQSDKGSIPDRFSAQQFSDYHSELNMSSLELGDSALYFCASSSDLPGTSGGYEQYFGPGTRLTVT.

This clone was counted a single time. CDR3 bases: TGTGCCAGCAGCCAAGAGGAACAGTTTGTCTCCTACGAGCAGTACTTC. Protein product: CASSQEEQFVSYEQYF. The chain employs TRBV4-2 and TRBJ2-7, with no clear D. V was clipped by 0 bases and J by 0 bases, with 12 bases between them. The germline V gene has CDR1 LGHNA and CDR2 YNFKEQ. The CDR3 totals 16 residues.

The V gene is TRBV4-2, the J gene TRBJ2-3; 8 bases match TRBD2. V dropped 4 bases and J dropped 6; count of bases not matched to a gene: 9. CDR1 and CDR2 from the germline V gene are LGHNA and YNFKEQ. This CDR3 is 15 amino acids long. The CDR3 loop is CASSPEGLVGDTQYF. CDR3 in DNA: TGTGCCAGCAGCCCAGAGGGACTAGTGGGGGATACGCAGTATTTT.

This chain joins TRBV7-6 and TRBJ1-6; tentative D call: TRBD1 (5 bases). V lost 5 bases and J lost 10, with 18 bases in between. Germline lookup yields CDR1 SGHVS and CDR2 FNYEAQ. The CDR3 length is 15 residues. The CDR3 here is CASSREVGANSPLHF. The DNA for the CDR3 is TGTGCCAGCAGCCGTGAAGTTGGGGCAAACTCACCCCTCCACTTT.

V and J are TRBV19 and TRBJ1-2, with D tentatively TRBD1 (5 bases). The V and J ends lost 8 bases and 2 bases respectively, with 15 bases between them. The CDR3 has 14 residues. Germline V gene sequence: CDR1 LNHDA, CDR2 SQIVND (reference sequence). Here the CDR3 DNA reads TGTGCCAGTTCAGATCCGGGGGTAAACTATGGCTACACCTTC. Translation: CASSDPGVNYGYTF.

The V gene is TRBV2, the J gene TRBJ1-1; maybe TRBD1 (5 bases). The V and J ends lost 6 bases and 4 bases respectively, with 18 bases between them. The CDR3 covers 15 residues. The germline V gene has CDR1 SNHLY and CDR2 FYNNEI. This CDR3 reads CASRGPGVLGTEAFF. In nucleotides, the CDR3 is TGTGCCAGCAGGGGGCCGGGGGTCTTGGGCACTGAAGCTTTCTTT. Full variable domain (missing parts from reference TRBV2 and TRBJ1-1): EPEVTQTPSHQVTQMGQEVILRCVPISNHLYFYWYRQILGQKVEFLVSFYNNEISEKSEIFDDQFSVERPDGSNFTLKIRSTKLEDSAMYFCASRGPGVLGTEAFFGQGTRLTVV.

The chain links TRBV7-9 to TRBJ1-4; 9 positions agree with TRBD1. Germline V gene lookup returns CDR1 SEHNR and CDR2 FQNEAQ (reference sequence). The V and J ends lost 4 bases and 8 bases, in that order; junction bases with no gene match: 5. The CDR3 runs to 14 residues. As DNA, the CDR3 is TGTGCCAGCAGCTCTAGGACAGGGGAGGAAAAACTGTTTTTT. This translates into CASSSRTGEEKLFF.

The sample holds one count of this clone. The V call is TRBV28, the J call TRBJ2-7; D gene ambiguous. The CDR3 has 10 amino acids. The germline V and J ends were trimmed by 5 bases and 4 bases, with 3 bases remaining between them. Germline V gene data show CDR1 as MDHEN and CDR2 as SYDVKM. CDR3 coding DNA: TGTGCCAGCAGTCGTTACGAGCAGTACTTC. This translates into CASSRYEQYF.

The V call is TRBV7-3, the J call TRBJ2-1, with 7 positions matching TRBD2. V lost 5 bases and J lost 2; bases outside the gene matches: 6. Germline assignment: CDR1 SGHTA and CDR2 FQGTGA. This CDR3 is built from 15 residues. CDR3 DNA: TGTGCCAGCAGCACCCGGGGGGTACCCTACAATGAGCAGTTCTTC. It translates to CASSTRGVPYNEQFF.

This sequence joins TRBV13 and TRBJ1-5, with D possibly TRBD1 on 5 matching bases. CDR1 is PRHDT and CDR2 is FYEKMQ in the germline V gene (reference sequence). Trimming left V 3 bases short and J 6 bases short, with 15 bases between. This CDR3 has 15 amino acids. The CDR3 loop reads CASSFGTLVRQPQHF. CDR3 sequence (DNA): TGTGCCAGCAGCTTCGGGACTCTGGTGCGTCAGCCCCAGCATTTT.

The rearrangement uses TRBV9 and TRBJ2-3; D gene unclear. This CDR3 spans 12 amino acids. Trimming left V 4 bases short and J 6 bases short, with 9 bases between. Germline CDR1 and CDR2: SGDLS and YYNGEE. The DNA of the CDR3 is TGTGCCAGCAGCTCCCTCGGGGATACGCAGTATTTT. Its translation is CASSSLGDTQYF.

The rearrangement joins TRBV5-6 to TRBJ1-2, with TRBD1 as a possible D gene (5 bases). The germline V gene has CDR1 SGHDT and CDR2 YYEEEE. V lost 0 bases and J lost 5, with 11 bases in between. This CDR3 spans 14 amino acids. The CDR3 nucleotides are TGTGCCAGCAGCTTGGGCGGGGGTTATTATGGCTACACCTTC. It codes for CASSLGGGYYGYTF.

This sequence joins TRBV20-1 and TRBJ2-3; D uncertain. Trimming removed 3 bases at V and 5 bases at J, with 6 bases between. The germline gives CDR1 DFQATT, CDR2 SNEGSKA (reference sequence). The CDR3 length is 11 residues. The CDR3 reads CSASVGDTQYF. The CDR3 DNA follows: TGCAGTGCTAGCGTCGGAGATACGCAGTATTTT.

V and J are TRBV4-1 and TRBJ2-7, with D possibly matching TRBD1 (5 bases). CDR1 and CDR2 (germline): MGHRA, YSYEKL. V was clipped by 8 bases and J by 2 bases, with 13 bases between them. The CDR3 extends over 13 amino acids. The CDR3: CASAPQVTYEQYF. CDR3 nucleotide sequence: TGCGCCAGCGCACCACAGGTCACCTACGAGCAGTACTTC.

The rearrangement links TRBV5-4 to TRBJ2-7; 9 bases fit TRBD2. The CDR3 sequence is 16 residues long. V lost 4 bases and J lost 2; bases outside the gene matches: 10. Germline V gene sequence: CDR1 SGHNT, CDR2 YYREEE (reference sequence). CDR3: CASSPWTSEFPYEQYF. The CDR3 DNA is TGTGCCAGCAGCCCTTGGACTAGCGAGTTCCCCTACGAGCAGTACTTC.